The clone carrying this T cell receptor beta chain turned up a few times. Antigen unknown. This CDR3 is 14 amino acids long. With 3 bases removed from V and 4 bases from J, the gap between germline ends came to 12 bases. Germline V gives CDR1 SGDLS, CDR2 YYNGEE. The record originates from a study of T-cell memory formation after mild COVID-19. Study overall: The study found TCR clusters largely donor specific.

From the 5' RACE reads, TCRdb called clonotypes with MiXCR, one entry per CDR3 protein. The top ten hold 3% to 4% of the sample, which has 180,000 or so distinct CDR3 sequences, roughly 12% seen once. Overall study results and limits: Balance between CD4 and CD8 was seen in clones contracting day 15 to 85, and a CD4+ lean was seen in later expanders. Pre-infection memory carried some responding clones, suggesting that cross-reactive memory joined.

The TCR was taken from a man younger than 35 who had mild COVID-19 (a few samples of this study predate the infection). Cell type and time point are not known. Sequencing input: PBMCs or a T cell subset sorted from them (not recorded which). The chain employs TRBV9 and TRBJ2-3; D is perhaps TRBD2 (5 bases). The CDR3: CASSASLAPDTQYF. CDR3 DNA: TGTGCCAGCAGCGCGTCCCTAGCCCCAGATACGCAGTATTTT. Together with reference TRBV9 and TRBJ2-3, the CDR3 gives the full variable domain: DSGVTQTPKHLITATGQRVTLRCSPRSGDLSVYWYQQSLDQGLQFLIQYYNGEERAKGNILERFSAQQFPDLHSELNLSSLELGDSALYFCASSASLAPDTQYFGPGTRLTVL.